This T cell receptor (beta chain) came from a study of T cell responses to AZD1222 COVID-19 vaccine. Points from the study as a whole: Across spike, vaccine-associated CD4 TCRs were found, dominant at 160-218 and 743-854. Donors were mostly white British, more females; clonal diversity possibly underestimated.

TCRdb's table, derived via immunoSEQ multiplex PCR, lists solely in-frame clones and lacks some. Counted here are 250,000 to 300,000 clones, approximately 94% occurring once; the ten biggest clones make up roughly 0.6%. On this clone itself: Its matching antigen is unknown.

Trimming at V came to 7 bases and at J to 4 bases, leaving 7 bases not matched to a gene. The CDR3 is 15 amino acids. Germline CDR1 is SGHAT and CDR2 is FQDESV (reference sequence). This sequence joins TRBV11-1 and TRBJ1-3; 10 bases align to TRBD1. The input for sequencing was peripheral blood, taken 28 days after the second AZD1222 dose. This receptor was taken from an adult who received the AZD1222 COVID-19 vaccine. The CDR3 DNA sequence: TGTGCCAGCAACCCGGGACAGGGGTCCGGAAACACCATATATTTT. Protein: CASNPGQGSGNTIYF. The variable domain in full, with the rest retrieved from reference TRBV11-1 and TRBJ1-3, is EAEVAQSPRYKITEKSQAVAFWCDPISGHATLYWYRQILGQGPELLVQFQDESVVDDSQLPKDRFSAERLKGVDSTLKIQPAELGDSAMYLCASNPGQGSGNTIYFGEGSWLTVV.